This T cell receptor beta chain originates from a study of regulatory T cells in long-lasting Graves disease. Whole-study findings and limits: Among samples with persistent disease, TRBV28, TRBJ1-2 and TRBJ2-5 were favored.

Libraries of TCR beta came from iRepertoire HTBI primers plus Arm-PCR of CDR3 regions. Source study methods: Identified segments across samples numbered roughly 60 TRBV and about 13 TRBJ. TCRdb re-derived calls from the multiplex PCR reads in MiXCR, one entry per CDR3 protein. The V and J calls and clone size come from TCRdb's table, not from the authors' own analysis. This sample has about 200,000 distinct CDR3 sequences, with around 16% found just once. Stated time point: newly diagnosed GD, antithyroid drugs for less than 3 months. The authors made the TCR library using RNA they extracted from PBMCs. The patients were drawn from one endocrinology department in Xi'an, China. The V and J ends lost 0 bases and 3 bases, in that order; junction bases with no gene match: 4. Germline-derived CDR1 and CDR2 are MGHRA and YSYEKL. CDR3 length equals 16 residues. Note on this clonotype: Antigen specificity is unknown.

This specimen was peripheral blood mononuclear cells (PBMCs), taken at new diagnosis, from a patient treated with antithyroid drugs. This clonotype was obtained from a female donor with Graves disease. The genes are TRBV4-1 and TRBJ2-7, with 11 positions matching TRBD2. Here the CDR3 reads CASSQDLAGGFYEQYF. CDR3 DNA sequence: TGCGCCAGCAGCCAAGATCTAGCGGGAGGATTCTACGAGCAGTACTTC.